This entry lists 3 T cell receptor beta chains sequenced from one sample in a study of CD8+CD57+ T cells in acquired aplastic anemia. Genomic DNA templated the TCR beta VDJ and CDR3 profiling. TCRdb itself ran the reads through MiXCR, one entry per CDR3 protein. The sample contains hundreds of thousands of distinct CDR3 sequences, over 40% of which appear only once. Previously, flow cytometry had revealed CD8+CD57+ cell expansion in the patients chosen for sequencing. The sample was sorted CD4+, CD8+, or CD8+CD57+ T cells (not recorded which) from PBMCs. These receptors all stem from a human donor with aplastic anemia.

On this clonotype itself: One end of the junction does not line up with germline, which may come from a read error. The CDR3, as DNA: TGTGCCGTCAGTGGGGACCCGCAAGAGACCCAGTACTTC. Translation: CAVSGDPQETQYF. The rearrangement links TRBV10-3 to TRBJ2-5; D could derive from TRBD1 or TRBD2 (5 bases each). The germline V gene encodes CDR1 ENHRY and CDR2 SYGVKD. This CDR3 is built from 13 residues.

This clonotype was detected many times. This chain uses TRBV5-1 with TRBJ1-2; tentative D call: TRBD1 (6 bases). Looked up from germline, CDR1 is SGHRS and CDR2 is YFSETQ. This CDR3 spans 13 amino acids. The V and J ends lost 5 bases and 4 bases respectively, with 12 bases between them. The CDR3 bases are TGCGCCAGCAGGCAACAGGGTCTCTATGGCTACACCTTC. This sequence encodes CASRQQGLYGYTF.

V usage is TRBV5-4 and J usage is TRBJ1-2, with D perhaps matching TRBD1 (5 bases). Trimming removed 0 bases from V and 13 bases from J, with 13 bases in between. The V gene's germline CDR1 is SGHNT and CDR2 YYREEE (reference sequence). The CDR3 extends over 12 amino acids. The CDR3 region has the DNA TGTGCCAGCAGCTTGGGGGGGGACTCGACCACCTTC. Its protein product is CASSLGGDSTTF. The whole variable domain, remainder taken from reference TRBV5-4 and TRBJ1-2, is ETGVTQSPTHLIKTRGQQVTLRCSSQSGHNTVSWYQQALGQGPQFIFQYYREEENGRGNFPPRFSGLQFPNYSSELNVNALELDDSALYLCASSLGGDSTTFGSGTRLTVV.